This record concerns one T cell receptor beta chain sequence. Its matching antigen is unknown. The CDR3 is 15 residues long. Trimming left V 2 bases short and J 0 bases short, with 8 bases between. Germline V gives CDR1 MNHNS, CDR2 SASEGT. 13 Jbeta primers and 60 Vbeta primers were used for the PCR. The protocol was immunoSEQ multiplex PCR, while the TCRdb copy is restricted to in-frame clones and leaves out a portion. The sample contains over 150,000 clones, roughly 80% of which appear only once. This sample was included in a study of cytomegalovirus exposure and HLA in healthy donors. Study-wide results and limits: Reportedly, a later analysis found an Asian-associated ancestry cluster had fewer N-insertions than the roughly 700-donor mean.

The sequence was collected from a male donor in good health and CMV-seronegative. The chain joins TRBV6-1 to TRBJ2-1; no clear D gene. Sample: PBMCs. The DNA of the CDR3 is TGTGCCAGCAGTGAACGGAGAGGCTCCTACAATGAGCAGTTCTTC. Translation: CASSERRGSYNEQFF.